The rows below give T cell receptor beta chains drawn from one sample of a study of blood T cell repertoires in COVID-19. Here immunoSEQ multiplex PCR was the method, and the copy in TCRdb shows in-frame clones only, minus some. Of fewer than 250,000 clones listed, around four fifths are singletons. Sequencing input: peripheral blood. The receptors here all came from a human donor in a cohort sampled during active COVID-19. Each CDR3 is given with its conserved first and last residue. The order of the fields is D gene, J gene, clone size, V gene, CDR3 DNA, CDR3 protein. The D gene is left open where the match is weak. The listing skips clone size in some rows; elsewhere it reads once, few, many or a size class.

D: .; J: TRBJ1-6; size: few; V: TRBV11-2; DNA: TGTGCCAGCAGCTTAGAGCCAGGGCCCTATAATTCACCCCTCCACTTT; CDR3: CASSLEPGPYNSPLHF
D: TRBD1; J: TRBJ1-4; size: .; V: TRBV2; DNA: TGTGCTACTCAGGGGGCTCAGGAAACTAATGAAAAACTGTTTTTT; CDR3: CATQGAQETNEKLFF
D: TRBD1; J: TRBJ2-5; size: .; V: TRBV9; DNA: TGTGCCAGCAGCGTAGTGGGTAAAAAAGGACAGGACAAATGGGAGACCCAGTACTTC; CDR3: CASSVVGKKGQDKWETQYF
D: .; J: TRBJ1-5; size: .; V: TRBV4-1; DNA: TGCGCCAGCAGCCAAGGTACAAATCAGCCCCAGCATTTT; CDR3: CASSQGTNQPQHF
D: .; J: TRBJ1-5; size: .; V: TRBV15; DNA: TGTGCCACCAGCCCACGCAGGGAACAGCCCCAGCATTTT; CDR3: CATSPRREQPQHF
D: .; J: TRBJ2-4; size: .; V: TRBV12-1; DNA: TGTGCCAGCAGCTTTACCTCTCCCCCGAGGGACATTCAGTACTTC; CDR3: CASSFTSPPRDIQYF
D: TRBD1; J: TRBJ2-7; size: .; V: TRBV4-1; DNA: TGCGCCAGCAGCCAAGATTTGAGGGACAGGGGGCCTATCGTCGAGCAGTACTTC; CDR3: CASSQDLRDRGPIVEQYF
D: .; J: TRBJ1-2; size: .; V: TRBV18; DNA: TGTGCCAGCTCACCTACGGGACAAAAGACCCTCAACTATGGCTACACCTTC; CDR3: CASSPTGQKTLNYGYTF
D: .; J: TRBJ1-3; size: few; V: TRBV5-8; DNA: TGTGCCAGCAGCTTGATACGACAGAGCTCTGGAAACACCATATATTTT; CDR3: CASSLIRQSSGNTIYF
D: .; J: TRBJ2-7; size: .; V: TRBV2; DNA: TGTGCCAGCAGTGATTCAACGGGAGACCAGGTCGAGCAGTACTTC; CDR3: CASSDSTGDQVEQYF
D: .; J: TRBJ1-2; size: .; V: TRBV5-1; DNA: TGCGCCAGCAGCTCGACAGGAGATAACTATGGCTACACCTTC; CDR3: CASSSTGDNYGYTF
D: .; J: TRBJ1-1; size: .; V: TRBV28; DNA: TGTGCCAGCAGTTCAGGGAACACTGAAGCTTTCTTT; CDR3: CASSSGNTEAFF
D: .; J: TRBJ2-5; size: .; V: TRBV5-8; DNA: TGTGCCAGCAGCTTAAGTACAGTAGAAGAGACCCAGTACTTC; CDR3: CASSLSTVEETQYF
D: TRBD2; J: TRBJ2-5; size: few; V: TRBV2; DNA: TGTGCCAGCCAACTAGCGGGGGGGCTGGAGACCCAGTACTTC; CDR3: CASQLAGGLETQYF
D: TRBD1; J: TRBJ1-2; size: .; V: TRBV19; DNA: TGTGCCAGTAGCGGACAGGGTGAGGCGTATGGCTACACCTTC; CDR3: CASSGQGEAYGYTF
D: .; J: TRBJ2-2; size: .; V: TRBV11-2; DNA: TGTGCCAGCAGGTCTCAGGCAGGGTTCGCCACCGGGGAGCTGTTTTTT; CDR3: CASRSQAGFATGELFF
D: .; J: TRBJ2-5; size: few; V: TRBV2; DNA: TGTGCCAGCAGTGAACGGGGCAGGGGTTGGGAGACCCAGTACTTC; CDR3: CASSERGRGWETQYF
D: .; J: TRBJ1-4; size: .; V: TRBV12-3/TRBV12-4; DNA: TGTGCCAGCAGTTTCTTCTCTAATGAAAAACTGTTTTTT; CDR3: CASSFFSNEKLFF
D: .; J: TRBJ2-5; size: .; V: TRBV7-9; DNA: TGTGCCAGCAGCCGTCGACAGATCCAAGAGACCCAGTACTTC; CDR3: CASSRRQIQETQYF
D: .; J: TRBJ1-2; size: .; V: TRBV7-8; DNA: TGTGCCAGCAGCATAACAGGAGGGATTTATGGCTACACCTTC; CDR3: CASSITGGIYGYTF
D: .; J: TRBJ2-6; size: .; V: TRBV19; DNA: TGTGCCAGTACGGGACAAGCAAGCTCTGGGGCCAACGTCCTGACTTTC; CDR3: CASTGQASSGANVLTF
D: TRBD1; J: TRBJ1-6; size: .; V: TRBV18; DNA: TGTGCCAGCTCATCCACGACAGGGCCTTCACCCCTCCACTTT; CDR3: CASSSTTGPSPLHF
D: .; J: TRBJ2-2; size: .; V: TRBV11-3; DNA: TGTGCCAGCAGCGTGGGGGGGCGAACCGGGGAGCTGTTTTTT; CDR3: CASSVGGRTGELFF
D: TRBD1; J: TRBJ1-2; size: once; V: TRBV12-3/TRBV12-4; DNA: TGTGCCAGCAGCCAGACAGGGTCCTATGGCTACACCTTC; CDR3: CASSQTGSYGYTF
D: .; J: TRBJ2-1; size: .; V: TRBV2; DNA: TGTGCCAGCAGTTCAGGGGCCTACAATGAGCAGTTCTTC; CDR3: CASSSGAYNEQFF
D: TRBD1; J: TRBJ1-4; size: .; V: TRBV12-3/TRBV12-4; DNA: TGTGCCAGCCGGGACAGCAATAATGAAAAACTGTTTTTT; CDR3: CASRDSNNEKLFF
D: .; J: TRBJ1-3; size: .; V: TRBV24-1; DNA: TGTGCCACCAGTGGGGCAGGCCCTGGAAACACCATATATTTT; CDR3: CATSGAGPGNTIYF
D: .; J: TRBJ2-3; size: .; V: TRBV29-1; DNA: TGCAGCGTTGAAAAACAGGGTGTTCTAGGGACCACAGATACGCAGTATTTT; CDR3: CSVEKQGVLGTTDTQYF
D: .; J: TRBJ2-5; size: .; V: TRBV9; DNA: TGTGCCAGCAGCGTAGTGGGGGGATTCCAAGAGACCCAGTACTTC; CDR3: CASSVVGGFQETQYF
D: .; J: TRBJ2-5; size: .; V: TRBV5-8; DNA: TGTGCCAGCAGCTTGGGGGGGCGCCAAGAGACCCAGTACTTC; CDR3: CASSLGGRQETQYF
D: .; J: TRBJ2-2; size: once; V: TRBV7-3; DNA: TGTGCCAGCAGCCTAAATGGGCTCGCAAACACCGGGGAGCTGTTTTTT; CDR3: CASSLNGLANTGELFF
D: .; J: TRBJ1-2; size: .; V: TRBV21-1; DNA: TGTGCCAGCACCGGAGGAAACTATGGCTACACCTTC; CDR3: CASTGGNYGYTF
D: .; J: TRBJ1-1; size: .; V: TRBV3-1/TRBV3-2; DNA: TGTGCCAGCAGCCAGGCCCAGGGGATGGCTGAAGCTTTCTTT; CDR3: CASSQAQGMAEAFF
D: .; J: TRBJ2-6; size: .; V: TRBV19; DNA: TGTGCCAGTAGTAAGGACGACAGGCCTGGGGCCAACGTCCTGACTTTC; CDR3: CASSKDDRPGANVLTF
D: .; J: TRBJ1-1; size: .; V: TRBV7-9; DNA: TGTGCCAGCAGCTTACAGGCCTACACTGAAGCTTTCTTT; CDR3: CASSLQAYTEAFF
D: .; J: TRBJ1-1; size: .; V: TRBV9; DNA: TGTGCCAGCAGCGTGTCGGGGAGAGGAACTGAAGCTTTCTTT; CDR3: CASSVSGRGTEAFF
D: .; J: TRBJ2-3; size: .; V: TRBV7-3; DNA: TGTGCCAGCAGCTTAAGGCAGGGGTCAGATACGCAGTATTTT; CDR3: CASSLRQGSDTQYF
D: TRBD2; J: TRBJ2-2; size: .; V: TRBV7-9; DNA: TGTGCCAGCAGCCCGCGACTAGCGGGGACGAACACCGGGGAGCTGTTTTTT; CDR3: CASSPRLAGTNTGELFF
D: .; J: TRBJ2-7; size: .; V: TRBV7-2; DNA: TGTGCCAGCAGCCTGAGCGGAGGATACGAGCAGTACTTC; CDR3: CASSLSGGYEQYF
D: .; J: TRBJ1-2; size: .; V: TRBV18; DNA: TGTGCCAGCTCAGCCCAAGGGGGGGCGGATGGCTACACCTTC; CDR3: CASSAQGGADGYTF
D: .; J: TRBJ1-1; size: .; V: TRBV12-5; DNA: TGTGCTAGTGGTTTTATTCAGGGTGAAGCTTTCTTT; CDR3: CASGFIQGEAFF
D: .; J: TRBJ1-1; size: .; V: TRBV6-5; DNA: TGTGCCAGCAGACCCACGACTAGCACTGAAGCTTTCTTT; CDR3: CASRPTTSTEAFF
D: .; J: TRBJ1-5; size: .; V: TRBV19; DNA: TGTGCCAGTAGTATAGTTCAGGTTGGCAGGGACAATCAGCCCCAGCATTTT; CDR3: CASSIVQVGRDNQPQHF
D: TRBD1; J: TRBJ1-1; size: once; V: TRBV10-2; DNA: TGCGCCAGCAGGGGACAGGGGGCGACTGAAGCTTTCTTT; CDR3: CASRGQGATEAFF
D: .; J: TRBJ1-2; size: .; V: TRBV5-1; DNA: TGCGCCAGCAGCCGACGAAGTGGACACAGGGGCTACACCTTC; CDR3: CASSRRSGHRGYTF
D: .; J: TRBJ2-5; size: once; V: TRBV19; DNA: TGTGCCAGTAGTACGACAGAACAAGAGACCCAGTACTTC; CDR3: CASSTTEQETQYF
D: .; J: TRBJ2-2; size: once; V: TRBV28; DNA: TGTGCCAGCAGTCTCGCTGGACTTAAAACCGGGGAGCTGTTTTTT; CDR3: CASSLAGLKTGELFF
D: TRBD1; J: TRBJ2-3; size: .; V: TRBV12-3/TRBV12-4; DNA: TGTGCCAGCAGTCCGGACAGGGGTACGCAGTATTTT; CDR3: CASSPDRGTQYF
D: TRBD1; J: TRBJ1-4; size: .; V: TRBV7-9; DNA: TGTGCCAGCAGTAGGACAGGGGAGAATGAAAAACTGTTTTTT; CDR3: CASSRTGENEKLFF
D: TRBD2; J: TRBJ2-3; size: .; V: TRBV7-6; DNA: TGTGCCAGCAGCCGGAAACTAGCGGGAGGGCCAGATACGCAGTATTTT; CDR3: CASSRKLAGGPDTQYF
D: TRBD1; J: TRBJ2-1; size: few; V: TRBV2; DNA: TGTGCCAGCAGCCAGGGACAGTCAGGCCCCTACAATGAGCAGTTCTTC; CDR3: CASSQGQSGPYNEQFF
D: TRBD1; J: TRBJ1-1; size: .; V: TRBV12-3/TRBV12-4; DNA: TGTGCCAGCAGTTTGAGGGGGCCAACTGAAGCTTTCTTT; CDR3: CASSLRGPTEAFF
D: .; J: TRBJ1-6; size: many; V: TRBV5-1; DNA: TGCGCCAGCAGCGTGTTATCCTCGGATAATTCACCCCTCCACTTT; CDR3: CASSVLSSDNSPLHF
D: .; J: TRBJ2-7; size: .; V: TRBV6-6; DNA: TGTGCCAGCGGGACTGGCCCAACCCTTATCGAGCAGTACTTC; CDR3: CASGTGPTLIEQYF
D: TRBD2; J: TRBJ2-5; size: once; V: TRBV18; DNA: TGTGCCAGCTCACCGACGACAATAGCGGGGGGGCTTCCTGAGACCCAGTACTTC; CDR3: CASSPTTIAGGLPETQYF
D: TRBD1; J: TRBJ1-4; size: .; V: TRBV3-1/TRBV3-2; DNA: TGTGCCAGCAGCGACCGGGACAGGGGCGATCTGTTTTTT; CDR3: CASSDRDRGDLFF
D: .; J: TRBJ1-2; size: .; V: TRBV30; DNA: TGTGCCTGGAGTGTACACACCTATGGCTACACCTTC; CDR3: CAWSVHTYGYTF
D: TRBD1; J: TRBJ2-3; size: .; V: TRBV28; DNA: TGTGCCAGCCTTCGACAGGGGAGCACAGATACGCAGTATTTT; CDR3: CASLRQGSTDTQYF
D: .; J: TRBJ2-7; size: .; V: TRBV27; DNA: TGTGCCAGCAGTTTGTCTGACAGCTACGAGCAGTACTTC; CDR3: CASSLSDSYEQYF